The present entry profiles one T cell receptor beta chain with its context. In the authors' methods: The assay estimated nucleated cells by amplifying reference gene primers. Sequencing was performed with immunoSEQ multiplex PCR; in TCRdb, only in-frame clones are kept and a portion is missing. The V and J calls and clone size are taken from that table; D and trimming were inferred from the DNA. The table has tens of thousands of clones, 88% seen once. V was clipped by 2 bases and J by 3 bases; unmatched bases: 6. Germline V gene lookup returns CDR1 SGHVS and CDR2 FQNEAQ. This CDR3 is 15 amino acids long. This record belongs to a study of blood T cell repertoires in COVID-19. Study-level information: T cells, B-cell-depleted T cells, or PBMCs supplied cDNA or gDNA.

The clonotype comes from a human donor in a cohort sampled during active COVID-19. Sequences were obtained from peripheral blood. This chain links TRBV7-8 with TRBJ1-2, with 7 bases matching TRBD1. In nucleotides, the CDR3 is TGTGCCAGCAGCTTAACGACAGGGAATCACTATGGCTACACCTTC. Translation: CASSLTTGNHYGYTF. Using reference TRBV7-8 and TRBJ1-2 for the parts outside the CDR3, the full variable domain is GAGVSQSPRYKVAKRGQDVALRCDPISGHVSLFWYQQALGQGPEFLTYFQNEAQLDKSGLPSDRFFAERPEGSVSTLKIQRTQQEDSAVYLCASSLTTGNHYGYTFGSGTRLTVV.